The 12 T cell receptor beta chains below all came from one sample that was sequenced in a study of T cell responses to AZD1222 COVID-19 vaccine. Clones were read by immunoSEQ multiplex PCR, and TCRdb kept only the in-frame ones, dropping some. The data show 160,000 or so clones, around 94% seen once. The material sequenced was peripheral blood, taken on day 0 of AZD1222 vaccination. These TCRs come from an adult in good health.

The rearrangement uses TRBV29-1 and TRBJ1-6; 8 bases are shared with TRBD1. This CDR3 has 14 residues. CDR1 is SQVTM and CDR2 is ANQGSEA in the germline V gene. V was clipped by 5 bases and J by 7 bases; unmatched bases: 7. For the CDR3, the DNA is TGCAGCGTTTCGACAGGGGCTTACAATTCACCCCTCCACTTT. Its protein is CSVSTGAYNSPLHF. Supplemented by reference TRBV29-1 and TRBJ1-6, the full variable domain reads SAVISQKPSRDICQRGTSLTIQCQVDSQVTMMFWYRQQPGQSLTLIATANQGSEATYESGFVIDKFPISRPNLTFSTLTVSNMSPEDSSIYLCSVSTGAYNSPLHFGNGTRLTVT.

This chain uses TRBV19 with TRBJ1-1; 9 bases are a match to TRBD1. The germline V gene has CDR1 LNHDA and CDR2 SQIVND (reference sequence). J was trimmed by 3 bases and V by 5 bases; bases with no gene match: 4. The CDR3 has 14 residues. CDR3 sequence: CASSSGTGHTEAFF. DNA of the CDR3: TGTGCCAGTAGTTCCGGGACAGGGCACACTGAAGCTTTCTTT. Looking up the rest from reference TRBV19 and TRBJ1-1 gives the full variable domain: DGGITQSPKYLFRKEGQNVTLSCEQNLNHDAMYWYRQDPGQGLRLIYYSQIVNDFQKGDIAEGYSVSREKKESFPLTVTSAQKNPTAFYLCASSSGTGHTEAFFGQGTRLTVV.

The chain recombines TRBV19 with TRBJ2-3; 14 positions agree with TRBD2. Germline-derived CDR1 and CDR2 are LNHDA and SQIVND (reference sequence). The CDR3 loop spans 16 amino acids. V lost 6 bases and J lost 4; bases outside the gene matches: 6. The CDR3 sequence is CASSEPGLAGADTQYF. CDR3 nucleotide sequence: TGTGCCAGTAGCGAACCGGGACTAGCGGGAGCAGATACGCAGTATTTT.

The chain's CDR3 is CASSPGQADYGYTF. The CDR3, as DNA: TGTGCCAGCAGCCCCGGACAGGCCGACTATGGCTACACCTTC. The chain employs TRBV3-1 (or the pseudogene TRBV3-2) and TRBJ1-2; the match to TRBD1 covers 7 bases. Germline V gene data show CDR1 as LGHDT and CDR2 as YNNKEL (reference sequence). The CDR3 sequence is 14 residues long. The V and J ends lost 4 bases and 3 bases, in that order; junction bases with no gene match: 5.

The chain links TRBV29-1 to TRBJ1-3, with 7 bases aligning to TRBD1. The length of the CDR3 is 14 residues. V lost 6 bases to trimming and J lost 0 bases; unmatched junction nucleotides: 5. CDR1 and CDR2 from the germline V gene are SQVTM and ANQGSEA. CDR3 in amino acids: CSVDRQGSGNTIYF. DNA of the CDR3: TGCAGCGTGGACAGACAGGGCTCTGGAAACACCATATATTTT.

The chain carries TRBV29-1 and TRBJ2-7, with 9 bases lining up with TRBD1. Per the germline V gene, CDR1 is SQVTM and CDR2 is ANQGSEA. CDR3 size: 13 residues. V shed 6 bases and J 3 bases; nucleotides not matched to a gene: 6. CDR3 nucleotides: TGCAGCGTCACCTCGACAGGGGGCTACGAGCAGTACTTC. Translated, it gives CSVTSTGGYEQYF.

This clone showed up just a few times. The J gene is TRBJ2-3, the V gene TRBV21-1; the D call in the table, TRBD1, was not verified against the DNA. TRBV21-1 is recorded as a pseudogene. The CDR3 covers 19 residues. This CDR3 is CASSKALLTGGRVTDTQYF. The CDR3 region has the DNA TGTGCCAGCAGCAAAGCGCTTTTAACAGGGGGAAGAGTAACAGATACGCAGTATTTT.

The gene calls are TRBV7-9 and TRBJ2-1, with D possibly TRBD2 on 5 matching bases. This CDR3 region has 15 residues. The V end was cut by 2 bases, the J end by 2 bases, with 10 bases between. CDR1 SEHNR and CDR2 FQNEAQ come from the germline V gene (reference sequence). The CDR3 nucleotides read TGTGCCAGCAGCTTAACGGGAAACCCCTACAATGAGCAGTTCTTC. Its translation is CASSLTGNPYNEQFF.

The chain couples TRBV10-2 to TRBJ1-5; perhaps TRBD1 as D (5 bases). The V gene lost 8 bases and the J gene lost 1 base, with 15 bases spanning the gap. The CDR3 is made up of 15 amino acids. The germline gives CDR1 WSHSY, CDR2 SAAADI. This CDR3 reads CASGAVSGSNQPQHF. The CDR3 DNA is TGCGCCAGCGGGGCGGTCTCAGGGAGCAATCAGCCCCAGCATTTT.

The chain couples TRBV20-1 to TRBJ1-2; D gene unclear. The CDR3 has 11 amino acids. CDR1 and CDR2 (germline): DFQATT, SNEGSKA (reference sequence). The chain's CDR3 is CRLRAFGDYTF. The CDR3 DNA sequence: TGCAGACTCCGGGCCTTCGGGGACTACACCTTC.

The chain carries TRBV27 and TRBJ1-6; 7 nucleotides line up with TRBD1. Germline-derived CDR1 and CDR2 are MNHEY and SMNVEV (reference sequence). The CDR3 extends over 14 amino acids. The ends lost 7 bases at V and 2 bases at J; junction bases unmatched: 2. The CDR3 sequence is CASTTGPYNSPLHF. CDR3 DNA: TGTGCCAGCACGACAGGGCCCTATAATTCACCCCTCCACTTT.

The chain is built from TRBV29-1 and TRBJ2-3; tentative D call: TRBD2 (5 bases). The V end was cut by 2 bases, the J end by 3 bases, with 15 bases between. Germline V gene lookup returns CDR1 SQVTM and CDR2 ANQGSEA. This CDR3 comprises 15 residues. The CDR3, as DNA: TGCAGCGTTGAACCCTCGACGGGGAGAACAGATACGCAGTATTTT. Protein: CSVEPSTGRTDTQYF.